This entry lists 3 T cell receptor beta chains sequenced from one sample in a study of shared clonotypes between healthy human individuals. TCRdb's table, derived via immunoSEQ multiplex PCR, lists solely in-frame clones and lacks some. Of about half a million clones in the sample, roughly 77% were seen once. Sequenced sample: PBMCs. These receptors all come from a woman between 40 and 50 years old in good health. Some clones in this sample may be carry-over from other donors' samples.

The J gene is TRBJ2-3, the V gene TRBV15, with D maybe TRBD2 (5 bases). V was shortened by 4 bases and J by 6 bases, with 5 bases between the two germline ends. The germline V gene has CDR1 LNHNV and CDR2 YYDKDF (reference sequence). There are 11 residues in the CDR3. CDR3 sequence: CATSIADTQYF. DNA of the CDR3: TGTGCCACCAGCATAGCGGATACGCAGTATTTT. The full variable domain, rest sourced from reference TRBV15 and TRBJ2-3, is DAMVIQNPRYQVTQFGKPVTLSCSQTLNHNVMYWYQQKSSQAPKLLFHYYDKDFNNEADTPDNFQSRRPNTSFCFLDIRSPGLGDTAMYLCATSIADTQYFGPGTRLTVL.

The chain employs TRBV2 and TRBJ2-1; D may be TRBD2 (5 bases). This CDR3 has 11 residues. V was clipped by 3 bases and J by 13 bases, with 10 bases between them. The germline CDR1 and CDR2 sequences are SNHLY and FYNNEI. In DNA form, the CDR3 reads TGTGCCAGCAGTGAGCTAGCCTACCAGTTCTTC. Translation: CASSELAYQFF.

The chain joins TRBV19 to TRBJ1-4; 10 bases map to TRBD1. The ends lost 3 bases at V and 7 bases at J; junction bases unmatched: 8. The CDR3 runs 16 residues. CDR1 is LNHDA, CDR2 SQIVND, per germline (reference sequence). In DNA form, the CDR3 reads TGTGCCAGTAGTATTTTGGGACAGGGGTTTGGTGAAAAACTGTTTTTT. Encoded protein: CASSILGQGFGEKLFF. Using reference TRBV19 and TRBJ1-4 for the parts outside the CDR3, the full variable domain is DGGITQSPKYLFRKEGQNVTLSCEQNLNHDAMYWYRQDPGQGLRLIYYSQIVNDFQKGDIAEGYSVSREKKESFPLTVTSAQKNPTAFYLCASSILGQGFGEKLFFGSGTQLSVL.